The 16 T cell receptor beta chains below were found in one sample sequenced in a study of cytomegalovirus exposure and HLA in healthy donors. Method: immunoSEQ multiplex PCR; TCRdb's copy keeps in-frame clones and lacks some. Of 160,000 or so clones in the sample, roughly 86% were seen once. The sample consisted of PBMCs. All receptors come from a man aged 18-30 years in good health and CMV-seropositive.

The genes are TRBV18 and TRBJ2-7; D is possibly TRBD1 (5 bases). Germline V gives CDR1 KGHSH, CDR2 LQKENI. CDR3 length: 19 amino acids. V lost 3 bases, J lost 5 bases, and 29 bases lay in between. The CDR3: CASSPFRSRGRTNDHEQYF. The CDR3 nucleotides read TGTGCCAGCTCACCGTTCCGTTCCCGCGGCCGGACAAACGACCACGAGCAGTACTTC.

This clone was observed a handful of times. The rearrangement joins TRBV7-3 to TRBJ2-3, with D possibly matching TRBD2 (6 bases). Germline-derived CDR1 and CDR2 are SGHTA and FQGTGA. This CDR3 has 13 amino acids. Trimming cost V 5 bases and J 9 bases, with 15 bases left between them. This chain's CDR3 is CASSPKAGHTQYF. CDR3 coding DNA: TGTGCCAGCAGCCCCAAAGCGGGCCACACGCAGTATTTT.

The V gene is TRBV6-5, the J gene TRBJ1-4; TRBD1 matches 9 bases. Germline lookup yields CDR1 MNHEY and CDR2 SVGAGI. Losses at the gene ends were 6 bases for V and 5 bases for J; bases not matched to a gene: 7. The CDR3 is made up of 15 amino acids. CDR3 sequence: CASRRTGDWNEKLFF. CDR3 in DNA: TGTGCCAGCAGAAGGACAGGGGATTGGAATGAAAAACTGTTTTTT.

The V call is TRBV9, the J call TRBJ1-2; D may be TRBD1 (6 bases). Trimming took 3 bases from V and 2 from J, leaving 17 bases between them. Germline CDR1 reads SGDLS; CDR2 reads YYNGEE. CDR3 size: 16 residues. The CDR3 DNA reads TGTGCCAGCAGCGCGCCGAGTAAAGGACAGAACTATGGCTACACCTTC. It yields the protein CASSAPSKGQNYGYTF.

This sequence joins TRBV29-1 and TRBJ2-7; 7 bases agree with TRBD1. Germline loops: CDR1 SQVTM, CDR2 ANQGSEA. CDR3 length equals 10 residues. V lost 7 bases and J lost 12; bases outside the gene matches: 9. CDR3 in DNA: TGCAGCGACCCTCAGACAGGGTGGTACTTC. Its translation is CSDPQTGWYF.

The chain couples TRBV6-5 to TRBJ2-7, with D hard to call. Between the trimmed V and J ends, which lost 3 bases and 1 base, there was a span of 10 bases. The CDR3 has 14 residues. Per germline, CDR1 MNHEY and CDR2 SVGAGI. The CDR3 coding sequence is TGTGCCAGCAGTTATCTAGGCCAATCCTACGAGCAGTACTTC. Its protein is CASSYLGQSYEQYF.

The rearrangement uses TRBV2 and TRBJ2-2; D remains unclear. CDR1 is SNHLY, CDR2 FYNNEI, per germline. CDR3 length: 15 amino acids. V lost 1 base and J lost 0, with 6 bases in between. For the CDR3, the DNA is TGTGCCAGCAGTGAAGGAGTAGCGAACACCGGGGAGCTGTTTTTT. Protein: CASSEGVANTGELFF.

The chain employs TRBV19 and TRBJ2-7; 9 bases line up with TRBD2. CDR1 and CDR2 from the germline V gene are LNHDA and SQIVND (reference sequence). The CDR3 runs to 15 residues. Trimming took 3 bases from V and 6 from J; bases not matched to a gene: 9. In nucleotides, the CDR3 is TGTGCCAGTAGTATCCTAATAGCGGGGGTTTCCGAGCAGTACTTC. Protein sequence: CASSILIAGVSEQYF.

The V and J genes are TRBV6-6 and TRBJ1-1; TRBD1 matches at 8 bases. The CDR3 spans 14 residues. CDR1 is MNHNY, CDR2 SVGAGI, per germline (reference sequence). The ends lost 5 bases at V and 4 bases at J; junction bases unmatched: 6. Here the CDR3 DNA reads TGTGCCAGCAGTCCGGACAGGGTGGGCACTGAAGCTTTCTTT. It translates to CASSPDRVGTEAFF.

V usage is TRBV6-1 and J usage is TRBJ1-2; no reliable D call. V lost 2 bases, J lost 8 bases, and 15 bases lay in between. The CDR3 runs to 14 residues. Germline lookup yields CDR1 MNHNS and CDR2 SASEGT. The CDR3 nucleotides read TGTGCCAGCAGTGAAAGATTCGAGGTCGGGGGCTACACCTTC. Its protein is CASSERFEVGGYTF.

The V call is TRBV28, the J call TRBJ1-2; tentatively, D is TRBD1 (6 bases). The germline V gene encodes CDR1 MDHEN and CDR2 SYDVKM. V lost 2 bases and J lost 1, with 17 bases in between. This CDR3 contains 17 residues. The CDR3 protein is CASSLTGGGTNNYGYTF. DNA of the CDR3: TGTGCCAGCAGTTTAACCGGGGGGGGGACAAATAACTATGGCTACACCTTC.

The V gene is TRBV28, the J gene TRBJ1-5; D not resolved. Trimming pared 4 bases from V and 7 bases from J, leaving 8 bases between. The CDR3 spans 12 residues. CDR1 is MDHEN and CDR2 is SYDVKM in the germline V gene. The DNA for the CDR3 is TGTGCCAGCAGTTCGTCGAGGCAGCCCCAGCATTTT. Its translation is CASSSSRQPQHF.

The DNA of the CDR3 is TGCGCCAGCAGCTCTAGCGGGGCGAACACCGGGGAGCTGTTTTTT. This codes for CASSSSGANTGELFF. The genes are TRBV5-1 and TRBJ2-2; 9 nucleotides align to TRBD2. The CDR3 is made up of 15 amino acids. The germline gives CDR1 SGHRS, CDR2 YFSETQ. J gave up 0 bases and V 3 bases, and 0 bases lay outside the gene matches.

In nucleotides, the CDR3 is TGCGCCAGCAGCCAGGGGACTAGCGGGAACAATGAGCAGTTCTTC. Protein: CASSQGTSGNNEQFF. The chain recombines TRBV5-1 with TRBJ2-1; 13 bases match TRBD2. The germline CDR1 and CDR2 sequences are SGHRS and YFSETQ. The CDR3 is 15 residues long. Trimming took 4 bases from V and 5 from J; bases not matched to a gene: 3.

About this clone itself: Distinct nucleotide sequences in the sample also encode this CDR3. The CDR3 sequence is CAISPGGNQPQHF. The DNA for the CDR3 is TGTGCCATCAGTCCGGGAGGCAATCAGCCCCAGCATTTT. The chain combines TRBV10-3 with TRBJ1-5, with D unclear. The CDR3 loop spans 13 amino acids. V dropped 5 bases and J dropped 2 bases, with 7 bases sitting between them. Germline lookup yields CDR1 ENHRY and CDR2 SYGVKD.

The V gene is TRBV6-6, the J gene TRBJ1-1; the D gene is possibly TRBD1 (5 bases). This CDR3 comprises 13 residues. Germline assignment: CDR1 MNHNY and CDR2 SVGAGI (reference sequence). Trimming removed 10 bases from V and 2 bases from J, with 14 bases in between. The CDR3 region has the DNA TGTGCCACCCAAGGGGCAGAAAACACTGAAGCTTTCTTT. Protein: CATQGAENTEAFF.